Each of the 9 T cell receptor beta chains below was sequenced from the same sample in a study of glioma-infiltrating T cells after dendritic cell vaccination. Sequencing used immunoSEQ multiplex PCR; TCRdb keeps in-frame clones, though not all of them. Counted here are around 21,000 clones, about four fifths occurring once; the ten biggest clones make up 36%. The sample in question was blood, obtained before dendritic cell vaccination. Receptors were obtained from a human donor with glioblastoma.

This rearrangement joins TRBV19 to TRBJ1-1; no definite D call. The CDR3 has 12 residues. V lost 3 bases and J lost 8, with 10 bases in between. CDR1 is LNHDA, CDR2 SQIVND, per germline (reference sequence). CDR3 protein: CASSMRLYEAFF. In DNA form, the CDR3 reads TGTGCCAGTAGTATGCGTCTCTACGAAGCTTTCTTT.

The chain is built from TRBV4-3 and TRBJ2-7, with 12 nucleotides matching TRBD2. From germline, CDR1 is LGHNA and CDR2 YSLEER. This CDR3 region has 16 residues. The junction had 8 bases not matched to a gene; V was cut back by 4 bases and J by 4 bases. Here the CDR3 DNA reads TGCGCCAGCAGCCGCTCAGCTAGCGGGAGGGGGTACGAGCAGTACTTC. It specifies CASSRSASGRGYEQYF.

The chain has TRBV7-9 and TRBJ2-1; D is uncertain. The germline CDR1 and CDR2 sequences are SEHNR and FQNEAQ (reference sequence). Trimming pared 3 bases from V and 6 bases from J, leaving 3 bases between. This CDR3 region has 11 residues. The CDR3 coding sequence is TGTGCCAGCAGCTTCGTCAATGAGCAGTTCTTC. It is translated as CASSFVNEQFF. The full variable domain, its missing parts supplied by reference TRBV7-9 and TRBJ2-1, is DTGVSQNPRHKITKRGQNVTFRCDPISEHNRLYWYRQTLGQGPEFLTYFQNEAQLEKSRLLSDRFSAERPKGSFSTLEIQRTEQGDSAMYLCASSFVNEQFFGPGTRLTVL.

The genes are TRBV13 and TRBJ2-5, with 14 bases that match TRBD2. J gave up 4 bases and V 1 base, and 5 bases lay outside the gene matches. This CDR3 is 17 amino acids long. The germline V gene encodes CDR1 PRHDT and CDR2 FYEKMQ (reference sequence). CDR3 sequence: CASSLEGLAGDRETQYF. CDR3 nucleotides: TGTGCCAGCAGCTTAGAGGGACTAGCGGGAGACCGAGAGACCCAGTACTTC.

This clone was observed a single time. This chain joins TRBV29-1 and TRBJ2-1, with 7 bases identical to TRBD2. Germline lookup yields CDR1 SQVTM and CDR2 ANQGSEA. V was pared by 5 bases and J by 4 bases, with 8 bases of the junction left unmatched. CDR3 length: 14 residues. CDR3 sequence: CSVLTSATYNEQFF. The CDR3 bases are TGCAGCGTTCTAACTAGCGCGACTTACAATGAGCAGTTCTTC.

The rearrangement joins TRBV19 to TRBJ2-2, with a possible D match to TRBD2 (6 bases). This CDR3 spans 15 amino acids. Germline V gene sequence: CDR1 LNHDA, CDR2 SQIVND (reference sequence). V dropped 6 bases and J dropped 6 bases, with 17 bases sitting between them. The CDR3 coding sequence is TGTGCCAGTAGCAGCCGCGGGACCCTCTCCGGGGAGCTGTTTTTT. Translation: CASSSRGTLSGELFF.

This chain uses TRBV6-1 with TRBJ1-3; D gene ambiguous. The CDR3 spans 14 residues. The germline V and J ends were trimmed by 7 bases and 0 bases, with 10 bases remaining between them. Germline V gene data show CDR1 as MNHNS and CDR2 as SASEGT. Here the CDR3 DNA reads TGTGCCAGCATGCGTCCCCGCTCTGGAAACACCATATATTTT. Encoded protein: CASMRPRSGNTIYF.

The gene calls are TRBV7-9 and TRBJ1-1; 8 bases are a match to TRBD1. Germline CDR1 SEHNR, CDR2 FQNEAQ (reference sequence). The V and J ends lost 5 bases and 1 base, in that order; junction bases with no gene match: 6. There are 15 residues in the CDR3. The CDR3 nucleotides read TGTGCCAGCAGCCCCCTGACAGGGGAGAACACTGAAGCTTTCTTT. Amino acids: CASSPLTGENTEAFF.

The V gene is TRBV5-1, the J gene TRBJ2-3; the D gene is possibly TRBD2 (5 bases). This CDR3 has 14 amino acids. The V gene's germline CDR1 is SGHRS and CDR2 YFSETQ. V was pared by 0 bases and J by 4 bases, with 9 bases between. CDR3 in amino acids: CASSLDVGADTQYF. CDR3 nucleotides: TGCGCCAGCAGCTTGGATGTCGGGGCAGATACGCAGTATTTT.